One sample yielded the 27 T cell receptor beta chains listed below, sequenced in a study of patients and donors after allogeneic stem cell transplantation. Each CDR3 protein gets one entry after TCRdb re-called the RT-PCR reads with MiXCR. The sample lists hundreds of thousands of distinct CDR3 sequences; under 20% were seen once. Sequenced sample: blood, either unsorted or a sorted T cell fraction (not recorded which). These receptors all come from a human donor who was either an allogeneic HSCT recipient or a stem cell or donor lymphocyte infusion donor (not recorded which). It is not recorded whose cells these are; they may come from a transplant donor.

This clonotype turned up a few times. The J gene is TRBJ2-3, the V gene TRBV24-1; D remains ambiguous. There are 11 residues in the CDR3. Germline CDR1 reads KGHDR; CDR2 reads SFDVKD. The V end lost 9 bases, the J end lost 8 bases, and 11 bases lay between the germline ends. The CDR3 reads CATHSGGTQYF. The CDR3 nucleotides read TGTGCCACCCATTCGGGCGGTACGCAGTATTTT.

V and J are TRBV12-3 or TRBV12-4 and TRBJ2-7, with 7 bases matching TRBD1. The CDR3 contains 14 residues. V was pared by 7 bases and J by 1 base, with 7 bases of the junction left unmatched. The CDR3 DNA reads as TGTGCCAGCATCCTGATGGACAGGTCCTACGAGCAGTACTTC. Amino acid sequence: CASILMDRSYEQYF.

A few counts support this clonotype. This chain joins TRBV5-1 and TRBJ2-2; possible D gene TRBD1, 5 bases. V lost 2 bases and J lost 1, with 9 bases in between. CDR3 length: 15 amino acids. CDR1 SGHRS and CDR2 YFSETQ come from the germline V gene. CDR3 in amino acids: CASSFPDKNTGELFF. In DNA, the CDR3 is TGCGCCAGCAGCTTCCCGGACAAGAACACCGGGGAGCTGTTTTTT.

In its sample, this clonotype was seen many times. The chain couples TRBV10-3 to TRBJ2-1; unclear D gene. CDR1 ENHRY and CDR2 SYGVKD come from the germline V gene. The CDR3 is 13 residues long. V lost 4 bases and J 1 base, leaving 5 bases between the germline ends. The CDR3 DNA sequence: TGTGCCATCAGTGGGGGATCCTACAATGAGCAGTTCTTC. As protein: CAISGGSYNEQFF.

The sample holds a few counts of this clonotype. The V call is TRBV7-9, the J call TRBJ2-7, with 9 bases matching TRBD1. The ends lost 5 bases at V and 0 bases at J; junction bases unmatched: 8. The germline V gene has CDR1 SEHNR and CDR2 FQNEAQ (reference sequence). This CDR3 region has 16 residues. CDR3 in DNA: TGTGCCAGCAGCAAATGGACGGGACAGGGCTCCTACGAGCAGTACTTC. Residues: CASSKWTGQGSYEQYF.

CDR3 sequence: CASSFGQGENTEAFF. The CDR3 DNA sequence: TGTGCCAGCAGCTTTGGACAGGGGGAGAACACTGAAGCTTTCTTT. The gene calls are TRBV7-3 and TRBJ1-1; 10 bases are shared with TRBD1. Losses at the gene ends were 3 bases for V and 1 base for J; bases not matched to a gene: 2. The CDR3 is made up of 15 amino acids. CDR1 is SGHTA, CDR2 FQGTGA, per germline.

This clonotype was picked up many times. V is TRBV4-1 and J is TRBJ2-2, with 15 bases aligning to TRBD2. The trim removed 4 bases at V and 1 base at J, leaving 7 bases unmatched. Germline CDR1 is MGHRA and CDR2 is YSYEKL. There are 19 residues in the CDR3. The DNA for the CDR3 is TGCGCCAGCAGCCCCCACGGGACTAGCGGGAGGAGGAACACCGGGGAGCTGTTTTTT. Amino acids: CASSPHGTSGRRNTGELFF.

This clonotype occurred many times. This chain links TRBV12-3 or TRBV12-4 with TRBJ2-1, with D possibly being TRBD1 (5 bases). The CDR3 has 15 residues. Trimming removed 3 bases at V and 2 bases at J, with 11 bases between. CDR3 bases: TGTGCCAGCAGTTTGGGGCCGACAGCCTACAATGAGCAGTTCTTC. This encodes CASSLGPTAYNEQFF.

The chain carries TRBV20-1 and TRBJ1-1; 7 bases align to TRBD1. CDR1 and CDR2 (germline): DFQATT, SNEGSKA (reference sequence). V lost 5 bases, J lost 0 bases, and 6 bases stayed unmatched. This CDR3 spans 14 amino acids. This CDR3 is CSAAPGTVNTEAFF. The CDR3 DNA reads as TGCAGTGCTGCCCCCGGGACAGTGAACACTGAAGCTTTCTTT.

This clonotype has more than one count but fewer than ten. V and J are TRBV6-2 or TRBV6-3 and TRBJ2-7, with D possibly matching TRBD2 (6 bases). The V and J ends lost 2 bases and 5 bases respectively, with 16 bases between them. The CDR3 runs 15 residues. CDR1 and CDR2 from the germline V gene are MNHEY and SVGEGT. The CDR3 sequence is CASSYGTPIGDEQYF. The CDR3 DNA sequence: TGTGCCAGCAGTTACGGGACTCCTATCGGGGACGAGCAGTACTTC.

This clonotype was counted ten times or more. V gene TRBV20-1 combines with J gene TRBJ1-1; TRBD1 agrees at 7 bases. The CDR3 has 12 amino acids. The V gene end was trimmed by 8 bases and the J gene end by 4 bases; junction bases not matched to a gene: 7. The V gene's germline CDR1 is DFQATT and CDR2 SNEGSKA (reference sequence). CDR3 region: CSPSQGGTEAFF. CDR3 in DNA: TGCAGTCCCTCGCAGGGGGGCACTGAAGCTTTCTTT.

This clonotype was observed a handful of times. The chain recombines TRBV11-2 with TRBJ2-7, with D perhaps matching TRBD2 (7 bases). The CDR3 is 16 amino acids. Germline CDR1 and CDR2: SGHAT and FQNNGV. V lost 1 base, J lost 3 bases, and 16 bases lay in between. The chain's CDR3 is CASSLGRGAYVYEQYF. For the CDR3, the DNA is TGTGCCAGCAGCTTAGGACGGGGGGCATACGTCTACGAGCAGTACTTC.

This clonotype was counted only a few times. This chain connects TRBV5-1 to TRBJ2-5; the match to TRBD1 covers 8 bases. J was trimmed by 2 bases and V by 2 bases; bases with no gene match: 14. The CDR3 extends over 18 amino acids. CDR1 SGHRS and CDR2 YFSETQ come from the germline V gene. CDR3: CASSLPDTGGIGQETQYF. The CDR3 DNA reads as TGCGCCAGCAGCTTACCTGACACAGGGGGTATTGGGCAAGAGACCCAGTACTTC. The whole variable domain, remainder taken from reference TRBV5-1 and TRBJ2-5, is KAGVTQTPRYLIKTRGQQVTLSCSPISGHRSVSWYQQTPGQGLQFLFEYFSETQRNKGNFPGRFSGRQFSNSRSEMNVSTLELGDSALYLCASSLPDTGGIGQETQYFGPGTRLLVL.

This clonotype was recorded a few times. This chain uses TRBV19 with TRBJ1-2; no firm D call. CDR3 length equals 14 residues. Germline CDR1 and CDR2: LNHDA and SQIVND (reference sequence). The germline V and J ends were trimmed by 6 bases and 4 bases, with 15 bases remaining between them. The CDR3 bases are TGTGCCAGTAGACCCGCTGGCACAGTCTATGGCTACACCTTC. Its translation is CASRPAGTVYGYTF.

This clonotype was recorded a few times. The chain uses TRBV4-3 and TRBJ2-1; a possible D gene is TRBD1 (5 bases). CDR1 is LGHNA and CDR2 is YSLEER in the germline V gene. V was cut by 4 bases and J by 0 bases, with 10 bases left in between. The CDR3 sequence is 15 residues long. The CDR3 nucleotides read TGCGCCAGCAGCCCTCAGGGCCTCTCCTACAATGAGCAGTTCTTC. Protein sequence: CASSPQGLSYNEQFF.

This clonotype showed up many times. V is TRBV5-1 and J is TRBJ2-2; D possibly matches TRBD1 or TRBD2 (5 bases each). This CDR3 spans 16 amino acids. V was pared by 1 base and J by 0 bases, with 10 bases between. Per the germline V gene, CDR1 is SGHRS and CDR2 is YFSETQ. The CDR3 here is CASSLRDPTNTGELFF. The CDR3 DNA reads TGCGCCAGCAGCTTGCGGGACCCGACGAACACCGGGGAGCTGTTTTTT.

The gene calls are TRBV28 and TRBJ2-4; D is possibly TRBD1 (5 bases). CDR3 length: 19 amino acids. Germline loops: CDR1 MDHEN, CDR2 SYDVKM. Deletions cut 3 bases from V and 6 bases from J, with 27 bases between. The CDR3 loop is CASSFVSLWSRVRRNIQYF. The CDR3, as DNA: TGTGCCAGCAGTTTCGTGTCCCTTTGGAGCAGGGTGAGGAGAAACATTCAGTACTTC.

CDR3 coding DNA: TGTGCCAGCAGCCTTCTCTACAGGGGGAACGAGCAGTACTTC. This gives the protein CASSLLYRGNEQYF. This chain connects TRBV12-3 or TRBV12-4 to TRBJ2-7, with 8 bases fitting TRBD1. The J segment lost 5 bases and the V segment lost 6 bases, leaving 9 bases of the junction unmatched. The CDR3 sequence is 14 residues long.

This clonotype was seen only a few times. This sequence joins TRBV7-9 and TRBJ1-2; the D gene is possibly TRBD1 (6 bases). V lost 1 base and J 3 bases, leaving 12 bases between the germline ends. The CDR3 is 15 amino acids. CDR1 is SEHNR, CDR2 FQNEAQ, per germline (reference sequence). The CDR3 region is CASSLGSAGDYGYTF. The DNA for the CDR3 is TGTGCCAGCAGCTTAGGGTCCGCAGGGGACTATGGCTACACCTTC.

This clonotype turned up a few times. The chain is built from TRBV11-1 and TRBJ2-2, with 11 nucleotides matching TRBD2. CDR1 is SGHAT and CDR2 is FQDESV in the germline V gene (reference sequence). Trimming removed 5 bases from V and 7 bases from J; junction bases left unmatched: 15. The CDR3 extends over 18 amino acids. In DNA, the CDR3 is TGTGCCAGCAGCCATGGGGGTAGCGGGAGGGCCTACGTCGGGGAGCTGTTTTTT. Translating it yields CASSHGGSGRAYVGELFF.

This clonotype was counted only a few times. The chain joins TRBV9 to TRBJ1-1; no clear D gene. CDR3 length equals 16 residues. The V gene lost 0 bases and the J gene lost 0 bases, with 12 bases spanning the gap. Germline CDR1 and CDR2: SGDLS and YYNGEE. DNA for the CDR3: TGTGCCAGCAGCGTAGGACCTACCCCGGTGAACACTGAAGCTTTCTTT. Its protein product is CASSVGPTPVNTEAFF.

The chain combines TRBV24-1 with TRBJ2-3; D ambiguous. This CDR3 spans 11 amino acids. Trimming removed 5 bases at V and 5 bases at J, with 4 bases between. Germline V CDR1 and CDR2: KGHDR, SFDVKD. Here the CDR3 DNA reads TGTGCCACCAGTGTTGAAGATACGCAGTATTTT. Translating it yields CATSVEDTQYF.

This clonotype was detected a few times. The chain links TRBV5-1 to TRBJ2-5, with D perhaps TRBD1 (6 bases). This CDR3 contains 15 residues. V was shortened by 6 bases and J by 2 bases, with 17 bases between the two germline ends. Per the germline V gene, CDR1 is SGHRS and CDR2 is YFSETQ. The CDR3 protein is CASTRLGQPQETQYF. The DNA of the CDR3 is TGCGCCAGCACCCGCCTCGGACAGCCACAAGAGACCCAGTACTTC.

Of note for this clonotype: It is unclear where the CDR3 begins or ends on the DNA, so no DNA is shown, and the CDR3 is as TCRdb lists it. The rearrangement links TRBV6-2 or TRBV6-3 to TRBJ2-2; the D call TRBD2 from the table was never checked on the DNA. Germline assignment: CDR1 MNHEY and CDR2 SVGEGT. The CDR3 adds up to 13 amino acids, both ends counted. CDR3 residues: CATKLGGGELFFF.

The chain carries TRBV28 and TRBJ2-3, with D unresolved. Germline lookup yields CDR1 MDHEN and CDR2 SYDVKM. V shed 2 bases and J shed 11 bases, with 11 bases lying between them. This CDR3 is built from 12 residues. CDR3 loop: CASSLPQREQYF. CDR3 nucleotides: TGTGCCAGCAGTTTACCGCAGAGAGAGCAGTATTTT.

A note on this clonotype: A clone one base away is much larger, so this may be a read error. J is TRBJ2-3 and V is TRBV12-3 or TRBV12-4; maybe TRBD2 (5 bases). V lost 0 bases and J lost 5, with 15 bases in between. The CDR3 consists of 16 residues. The CDR3 reads CASSLAPPTNIDTQYF. In DNA, the CDR3 is TGTGCCAGCAGTTTAGCGCCGCCGACTAACATAGATACGCAGTATTTT.

The rearrangement uses TRBV4-1 and TRBJ2-2; D is perhaps TRBD1 (5 bases). V was trimmed by 4 bases and J by 1 base, leaving 16 bases between them. The CDR3 covers 17 residues. Germline V lookup: CDR1 MGHRA, CDR2 YSYEKL. The CDR3 sequence is CASSPRRQILNTGELFF. The CDR3 bases are TGCGCCAGCAGCCCTCGGAGACAGATTCTGAACACCGGGGAGCTGTTTTTT.